Below, 15 T cell receptor beta chains from the same sample are listed, as sequenced in a study of T cells in Graves' hyperthyroidism and ophthalmopathy. TCR beta CDR3 sequences were amplified from RNA transcripts. HTBI primers were used for first-round RT-PCR of the TCR CDR3. TCRdb re-called the multiplex PCR reads with MiXCR, one entry per CDR3 protein. The sample carries roughly 660,000 distinct CDR3 sequences, 17% recorded once. The sequencing input was blood. The receptors come from a middle-aged man with Graves' hyperthyroidism.

This clonotype has more than one count but fewer than ten. The rearrangement links TRBV12-3 or TRBV12-4 to TRBJ2-3, with D unclear. The CDR3 runs 14 residues. V was clipped by 6 bases and J by 6 bases, with 16 bases between them. The CDR3 is CASSRRRLLDTQYF. CDR3 in DNA: TGTGCCAGCAGCCGCCGGCGTCTTTTGGATACGCAGTATTTT.

The V and J genes are TRBV7-8 and TRBJ2-5; 8 bases align to TRBD1. Germline CDR1 reads SGHVS; CDR2 reads FQNEAQ. V dropped 6 bases and J dropped 2; count of bases not matched to a gene: 5. This CDR3 has 14 amino acids. The CDR3 region is CASRERQGQETQYF. CDR3 in DNA: TGTGCCAGCAGGGAGAGACAGGGGCAAGAGACCCAGTACTTC.

This clonotype was recorded many times. The CDR3 DNA reads TGTGCCAGCAGTGTACAGGGGAGCTCCTACAATGAGCAGTTCTTC. This gives the protein CASSVQGSSYNEQFF. The rearrangement joins TRBV2 to TRBJ2-1; 7 bases agree with TRBD1. The V gene end was trimmed by 4 bases and the J gene end by 0 bases; junction bases not matched to a gene: 3. This CDR3 has 15 amino acids. CDR1 is SNHLY, CDR2 FYNNEI, per germline. The full variable domain, completed using reference TRBV2 and TRBJ2-1, is EPEVTQTPSHQVTQMGQEVILRCVPISNHLYFYWYRQILGQKVEFLVSFYNNEISEKSEIFDDQFSVERPDGSNFTLKIRSTKLEDSAMYFCASSVQGSSYNEQFFGPGTRLTVL.

This clonotype was counted between two and nine times. The chain has TRBV29-1 and TRBJ2-7; a weak D match, TRBD1 (6 bases). The CDR3 runs 12 residues. The germline V and J ends were trimmed by 1 base and 10 bases, with 14 bases remaining between them. Germline-derived CDR1 and CDR2 are SQVTM and ANQGSEA. The CDR3 DNA is TGCAGCGTTGAAGGTTGGGACACGAGTCAGTACTTC. Its translation is CSVEGWDTSQYF.

This clonotype was counted between two and nine times. This chain connects TRBV6-7 to TRBJ2-5; 7 bases line up with TRBD1. TRBV6-7 is an ORF for which the function is uncertain. There are 14 residues in the CDR3. With 8 bases clipped from V and 0 bases from J, the junction kept 6 bases outside the gene matches. This CDR3 is CASGAGGNQETQYF. CDR3 in DNA: TGTGCCAGCGGGGCAGGGGGTAACCAAGAGACCCAGTACTTC.

The table lists this clonotype with many counts. The gene calls are TRBV9 and TRBJ1-2; D may be TRBD1 (6 bases). Germline CDR1 and CDR2: SGDLS and YYNGEE. There are 15 residues in the CDR3. Trimming removed 0 bases at V and 5 bases at J, with 14 bases between. CDR3 protein: CASSVEAGVWYGYTF. The CDR3 nucleotides are TGTGCCAGCAGCGTAGAAGCAGGGGTGTGGTATGGCTACACCTTC.

This clonotype showed up many times. J is TRBJ2-1 and V is TRBV7-2, with TRBD2 identical over 7 bases. V was pared by 1 base and J by 7 bases, with 7 bases of the junction left unmatched. The germline CDR1 and CDR2 sequences are SGHTA and FQGNSA. The CDR3 runs 15 residues. CDR3 in amino acids: CASSLVSLGRNEQFF. The CDR3 coding sequence is TGTGCCAGCAGCTTAGTTTCTCTCGGGAGGAATGAGCAGTTCTTC.

The chain links TRBV7-2 to TRBJ2-1; the D is unclear. This CDR3 region has 14 residues. Trimming left V 6 bases short and J 10 bases short, with 19 bases between. Germline CDR1 is SGHTA and CDR2 is FQGNSA. The CDR3 here is CASRTAFDEDEQFF. The CDR3 DNA is TGTGCCAGCAGAACCGCCTTCGACGAGGACGAGCAGTTCTTC.

There are many counts of this clonotype. The V call is TRBV10-1, the J call TRBJ2-3; 11 positions agree with TRBD2. In germline, CDR1 is WNHNN, CDR2 SYGVQD (reference sequence). The V and J ends lost 4 bases and 3 bases, in that order; junction bases with no gene match: 6. The CDR3 consists of 16 residues. CDR3 sequence reads: CASSGSLAGVTDTQYF. The DNA of the CDR3 is TGCGCCAGCAGTGGGTCACTAGCGGGAGTGACAGATACGCAGTATTTT.

This clonotype was recorded at least ten times. The chain is built from TRBV7-9 and TRBJ2-1; D might be TRBD1 (5 bases). The CDR3 spans 17 residues. V was shortened by 5 bases and J by 2 bases, with 19 bases between the two germline ends. Germline V gives CDR1 SEHNR, CDR2 FQNEAQ (reference sequence). For the CDR3, the DNA is TGTGCCAGCAGCCCCCTGTTAGGCGGCAGGGCCTACAATGAGCAGTTCTTC. Its translation is CASSPLLGGRAYNEQFF. Together with reference TRBV7-9 and TRBJ2-1, the CDR3 gives the full variable domain: DTGVSQNPRHKITKRGQNVTFRCDPISEHNRLYWYRQTLGQGPEFLTYFQNEAQLEKSRLLSDRFSAERPKGSFSTLEIQRTEQGDSAMYLCASSPLLGGRAYNEQFFGPGTRLTVL.

This clonotype was seen more than once but under ten times. The chain combines TRBV29-1 with TRBJ2-7; 12 nucleotides line up with TRBD2. Germline V gene data show CDR1 as SQVTM and CDR2 as ANQGSEA. The CDR3 totals 14 residues. With 6 bases clipped from V and 0 bases from J, the junction kept 3 bases outside the gene matches. The CDR3 is CSVETSGSSYEQYF. Here the CDR3 DNA reads TGCAGCGTCGAGACTAGCGGGAGCTCCTACGAGCAGTACTTC.

This clonotype was seen a handful of times. The chain combines TRBV4-1 with TRBJ1-2; D uncertain. CDR3 length: 14 residues. The V end lost 3 bases, the J end lost 8 bases, and 16 bases lay between the germline ends. Germline CDR1 reads MGHRA; CDR2 reads YSYEKL. The CDR3 bases are TGCGCCAGCAGCCAGACCGGGCTCCTGGGAGGCTACACCTTC. It specifies CASSQTGLLGGYTF.

V is TRBV6-5 and J is TRBJ2-6; D remains unclear. Trimming pared 3 bases from V and 1 base from J, leaving 7 bases between. The germline V gene has CDR1 MNHEY and CDR2 SVGAGI. The CDR3 runs to 15 residues. The CDR3 coding sequence is TGTGCCAGCAGTTATATGTGGTCTGGGGCCAACGTCCTGACTTTC. As protein: CASSYMWSGANVLTF.

This clonotype was detected a few times. The CDR3: CASSLGLAGFGELFF. The CDR3 DNA sequence: TGCGCCAGCAGCTTAGGCCTAGCGGGATTCGGGGAGCTGTTTTTT. This chain connects TRBV5-1 to TRBJ2-2, with TRBD2 identical over 9 bases. The ends lost 2 bases at V and 7 bases at J; junction bases unmatched: 6. This CDR3 spans 15 amino acids. Germline V gene lookup returns CDR1 SGHRS and CDR2 YFSETQ. Looking up the rest from reference TRBV5-1 and TRBJ2-2 gives the full variable domain: KAGVTQTPRYLIKTRGQQVTLSCSPISGHRSVSWYQQTPGQGLQFLFEYFSETQRNKGNFPGRFSGRQFSNSRSEMNVSTLELGDSALYLCASSLGLAGFGELFFGEGSRLTVL.

The rearrangement joins TRBV27 to TRBJ1-1; 7 bases line up with TRBD1. The CDR3 is 14 amino acids. Germline V gives CDR1 MNHEY, CDR2 SMNVEV (reference sequence). V trimming: 3 bases; J trimming: 3 bases; junction bases outside the gene matches: 4. CDR3 coding DNA: TGTGCCAGCAGTTTTGAGGGGGCGGACACTGAAGCTTTCTTT. Translation: CASSFEGADTEAFF.